This T cell receptor beta chain was sequenced for a study of T-cell reconstitution after alpha-beta-depleted transplantation in children. Trimming removed 7 bases from V and 3 bases from J; junction bases left unmatched: 5. The CDR3 is 13 residues long. In germline, CDR1 is DFQATT, CDR2 SNEGSKA (reference sequence). Library preparation (for TCRbeta) was performed with unique molecular identifiers. TCRdb analysed the PCR reads with MiXCR anew, one entry per CDR3 protein. The table has around 200,000 distinct CDR3 sequences, around 9.6% seen once. The chain employs TRBV20-1 and TRBJ1-5; 8 positions match TRBD1. The sequenced sample was PBMCs from the stem cell graft donor, obtained from the stem cell graft. This receptor was obtained from a human donor who donated a stem cell graft to a child with acute lymphoblastic leukemia. The CDR3 DNA reads as TGCAGTGTAAGACAGGGGATCAATCAGCCCCAGCATTTT. Translating gives CSVRQGINQPQHF.